The 4 T cell receptor beta chains below come from one sample, sequenced in a study of cytomegalovirus exposure and HLA in healthy donors. Clones were sequenced by immunoSEQ multiplex PCR, and TCRdb holds only the in-frame ones, with some missing. Among about 110,000 clones listed, about nine tenths were seen once. The sequenced sample was PBMCs. Source of these receptors: a young woman in good health and CMV-seronegative.

This sequence joins TRBV18 and TRBJ1-4, with D possibly TRBD1 on 5 matching bases. The length of the CDR3 is 16 residues. V dropped 6 bases and J dropped 4 bases, with 18 bases sitting between them. CDR1 and CDR2 (germline): KGHSH, LQKENI. CDR3 nucleotide sequence: TGTGCCAGCTCCCCCGTCGCCGGGAGGGGTAATGAAAAACTGTTTTTT. Residues: CASSPVAGRGNEKLFF.

The rearrangement joins TRBV7-8 to TRBJ1-1; 7 bases are a match to TRBD1. V was pared by 0 bases and J by 1 base, with 2 bases of the junction left unmatched. Germline V gene lookup returns CDR1 SGHVS and CDR2 FQNEAQ. The CDR3 runs 15 residues. CDR3 in DNA: TGTGCCAGCAGCTTAGCTCCAGGGGGGAACACTGAAGCTTTCTTT. Its protein product is CASSLAPGGNTEAFF. The whole variable domain, filled in from reference TRBV7-8 and TRBJ1-1, reads GAGVSQSPRYKVAKRGQDVALRCDPISGHVSLFWYQQALGQGPEFLTYFQNEAQLDKSGLPSDRFFAERPEGSVSTLKIQRTQQEDSAVYLCASSLAPGGNTEAFFGQGTRLTVV.

The V gene is TRBV7-9, the J gene TRBJ1-2, with 10 bases identical to TRBD1. CDR3 length: 14 residues. J was trimmed by 8 bases and V by 6 bases; bases with no gene match: 9. Germline V lookup: CDR1 SEHNR, CDR2 FQNEAQ (reference sequence). For the CDR3, the DNA is TGTGCCAGCAGTCCGGGACAGGGGTACGGGGGCTACACCTTC. Translated: CASSPGQGYGGYTF.

As for this clone: The same CDR3 arises from other DNA sequences in this sample as well. The chain employs TRBV28 and TRBJ1-2; 8 bases are a match to TRBD1. J gave up 4 bases and V 5 bases, and 6 bases lay outside the gene matches. The CDR3 extends over 14 amino acids. The germline V gene has CDR1 MDHEN and CDR2 SYDVKM. The CDR3 loop is CASSAGTGPYGYTF. The CDR3 region has the DNA TGTGCCAGCAGTGCCGGGACAGGCCCCTATGGCTACACCTTC.